Reported below is one T cell receptor (beta chain). These data belong to a study of blood T cell repertoires in COVID-19. This CDR3 region has 14 residues. The germline V gene encodes CDR1 ENHRY and CDR2 SYGVKD. V shed 5 bases and J 11 bases; nucleotides not matched to a gene: 9. In the original analysis: Estimation of nucleated cell counts was performed using reference gene primer amplification. Repertoires were generated with immunoSEQ multiplex PCR, while TCRdb's copy carries only in-frame clones and drops some. From that table come the V and J calls and clone size; the DNA was used to work out D and trimming. The sample lists tens of thousands of clones, roughly four fifths occurring once.

What was sequenced was peripheral blood. The V call is TRBV10-3, the J call TRBJ2-2; 9 bases are shared with TRBD1. The TCR originated in a man between 60 and 70 years old with acute or convalescent COVID-19. The CDR3 sequence is CAISPGTGTGELFF. The CDR3 DNA follows: TGTGCCATCAGTCCCGGGACAGGGACGGGAGAGCTGTTTTTT.